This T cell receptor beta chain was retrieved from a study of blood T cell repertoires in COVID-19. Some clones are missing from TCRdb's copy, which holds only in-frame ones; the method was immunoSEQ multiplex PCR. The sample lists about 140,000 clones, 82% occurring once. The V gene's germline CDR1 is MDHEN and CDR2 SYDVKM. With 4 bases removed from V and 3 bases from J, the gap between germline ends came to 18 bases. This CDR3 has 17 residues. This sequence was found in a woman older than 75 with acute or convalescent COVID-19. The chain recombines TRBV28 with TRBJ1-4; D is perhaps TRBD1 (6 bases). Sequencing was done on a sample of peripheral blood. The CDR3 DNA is TGTGCCAGCAGTTCACTCACAGGGAGTGGAGCTAATGAAAAACTGTTTTTT. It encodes CASSSLTGSGANEKLFF. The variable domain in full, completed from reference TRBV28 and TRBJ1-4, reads DVKVTQSSRYLVKRTGEKVFLECVQDMDHENMFWYRQDPGLGLRLIYFSYDVKMKEKGDIPEGYSVSREKKERFSLILESASTNQTSMYLCASSSLTGSGANEKLFFGSGTQLSVL.